Shown below are 30 T cell receptor beta chains from a single sample sequenced in a study of cytomegalovirus exposure and HLA in healthy donors. The study ran its PCR with 60 Vbeta and 13 Jbeta primers. The repertoire was sequenced with immunoSEQ multiplex PCR; TCRdb's copy has only in-frame clones and lacks some. The top ten hold over 0.2% of the sample, which has more than 150,000 clones, approximately 84% seen once. Sample: PBMCs. The receptors originated from a girl under three years old in good health and CMV-seronegative.

The chain is built from TRBV5-1 and TRBJ2-1; 8 bases agree with TRBD2. The CDR3 is made up of 15 amino acids. V was pared by 5 bases and J by 4 bases, with 8 bases of the junction left unmatched. Germline CDR1 reads SGHRS; CDR2 reads YFSETQ. CDR3 region: CASRFGLALYNEQFF. In nucleotides, the CDR3 is TGCGCCAGCAGATTCGGACTAGCTCTTTACAATGAGCAGTTCTTC.

This clone occurred a few times. J is TRBJ1-1 and V is TRBV27; TRBD1 is a possible D gene (6 bases). The CDR3 is 13 residues long. Deletions cut 5 bases from V and 3 bases from J, with 10 bases between. Germline CDR1 reads MNHEY; CDR2 reads SMNVEV (reference sequence). The CDR3 DNA follows: TGTGCCAGCAGTGTACAGGGATACACTGAAGCTTTCTTT. This gives the protein CASSVQGYTEAFF.

This clone has just a few counts. This chain joins TRBV6-5 and TRBJ2-7, with 9 bases fitting TRBD1. The length of the CDR3 is 15 residues. The ends lost 4 bases at V and 4 bases at J; junction bases unmatched: 8. CDR1 is MNHEY, CDR2 SVGAGI, per germline. The CDR3 bases are TGTGCCAGCAGTTCCCGACAGGGGGAAAGTTACGAGCAGTACTTC. It specifies CASSSRQGESYEQYF.

This sequence joins TRBV6-6 and TRBJ1-5, with TRBD1 matching 8 bases. The CDR3 is 16 amino acids. After removal of 5 bases from V and 2 bases from J, the junction contained 8 bases not matched to a gene. Germline lookup yields CDR1 MNHNY and CDR2 SVGAGI (reference sequence). The CDR3: CASSGLRDRRNQPQHF. The CDR3 nucleotides are TGTGCCAGCAGTGGCCTACGGGACAGGCGCAATCAGCCCCAGCATTTT.

The table lists this clone with a count of one. The chain carries TRBV10-3 and TRBJ1-5; D perhaps matches TRBD1 (5 bases). This CDR3 spans 17 amino acids. Trimming pared 2 bases from V and 7 bases from J, leaving 21 bases between. Germline CDR1 reads ENHRY; CDR2 reads SYGVKD. CDR3 in amino acids: CAISERAGMAVRQPQHF. For the CDR3, the DNA is TGTGCCATCAGTGAGAGGGCAGGGATGGCCGTCCGGCAGCCCCAGCATTTT.

This chain uses TRBV6-1 with TRBJ2-7; D not certain. The V gene lost 8 bases and the J gene lost 3 bases, with 11 bases spanning the gap. This CDR3 is built from 12 residues. Germline CDR1 is MNHNS and CDR2 is SASEGT. CDR3 region: CASSYRHYEQYF. DNA of the CDR3: TGTGCCAGCTCATACAGACACTACGAGCAGTACTTC.

The chain joins TRBV5-1 to TRBJ2-5; the D is unclear. V was trimmed by 1 base and J by 1 base, leaving 14 bases between them. In germline, CDR1 is SGHRS, CDR2 YFSETQ. This CDR3 is built from 16 residues. CDR3 region: CASSLSPEKSQETQYF. The CDR3 DNA sequence: TGCGCCAGCAGCTTGTCTCCCGAGAAGAGCCAAGAGACCCAGTACTTC.

The V call is TRBV19, the J call TRBJ2-5, with a tentative D call TRBD2 (6 bases). CDR3 length: 13 amino acids. CDR1 is LNHDA and CDR2 is SQIVND in the germline V gene (reference sequence). V lost 6 bases and J 7 bases, leaving 15 bases between the germline ends. Written as DNA, the CDR3 is TGTGCCAGTAGGTTAGGGTCGCGGGGGACCCAGTACTTC. It encodes CASRLGSRGTQYF.

The chain links TRBV12-5 to TRBJ1-1; TRBD1 agrees at 9 bases. V shed 1 base, J shed 7 bases, and the junction held 4 bases outside the gene matches. Per the germline V gene, CDR1 is LGHNT and CDR2 is FRNRAP. The CDR3 consists of 14 residues. The CDR3 loop reads CASGLATGGFEAFF. CDR3 DNA sequence: TGTGCTAGTGGTTTGGCCACAGGGGGCTTTGAAGCTTTCTTT.

This clone has a single count. The chain couples TRBV6-4 to TRBJ1-1; 7 nucleotides align to TRBD1. V lost 6 bases to trimming and J lost 1 base; unmatched junction nucleotides: 11. The CDR3 is 16 amino acids. Germline CDR1 and CDR2: MRHNA and SNTAGT. The chain's CDR3 is CASRPFSGTANTEAFF. CDR3 bases: TGTGCCAGCAGACCTTTTTCCGGGACAGCGAACACTGAAGCTTTCTTT.

This clone was detected only once. This rearrangement joins TRBV19 to TRBJ2-7; D not certain. In germline, CDR1 is LNHDA, CDR2 SQIVND (reference sequence). V lost 11 bases and J lost 3, with 32 bases in between. This CDR3 comprises 18 residues. DNA for the CDR3: TGTGCCCCAAAAACTGTCGGTAAATGTCTCCCATCCCTCTACGAGCAGTACTTC. Translating it yields CAPKTVGKCLPSLYEQYF.

CDR3 sequence (DNA): TGTGCCAGCAGTGGCTCTAGCGGCTCCTACGAGCAGTACTTC. Amino acid sequence: CASSGSSGSYEQYF. The chain is built from TRBV2 and TRBJ2-7; 7 bases agree with TRBD2. The germline CDR1 and CDR2 sequences are SNHLY and FYNNEI. Unmatched junction bases numbered 3, after V lost 4 bases and J lost 0 bases. CDR3 length: 14 residues.

The gene calls are TRBV7-3 and TRBJ2-3; D is perhaps TRBD1 (6 bases). Per germline, CDR1 SGHTA and CDR2 FQGTGA. The CDR3 is 14 amino acids. V lost 6 bases to trimming and J lost 2 bases, with 12 bases between them. The CDR3 nucleotides read TGTGCCAGCAGTTCGACAGGCCCCACAGATACGCAGTATTTT. This translates into CASSSTGPTDTQYF. The entire variable domain, with the rest obtained from reference TRBV7-3 and TRBJ2-3, is as follows: GAGVSQTPSNKVTEKGKYVELRCDPISGHTALYWYRQSLGQGPEFLIYFQGTGAADDSGLPNDRFFAVRPEGSVSTLKIQRTERGDSAVYLCASSSTGPTDTQYFGPGTRLTVL.

The rearrangement uses TRBV5-4 and TRBJ2-4; 10 positions match TRBD1. The CDR3 consists of 16 residues. Germline V gene sequence: CDR1 SGHNT, CDR2 YYREEE (reference sequence). J was trimmed by 7 bases and V by 4 bases; bases with no gene match: 11. The CDR3: CASSPTRTGGGNIQYF. The CDR3 bases are TGTGCCAGCAGCCCGACTCGGACAGGGGGAGGGAACATTCAGTACTTC.

The J gene is TRBJ2-5, the V gene TRBV7-9; 8 bases are a match to TRBD2. Trimming removed 5 bases from V and 5 bases from J; junction bases left unmatched: 16. Germline CDR1 is SEHNR and CDR2 is FQNEAQ (reference sequence). The CDR3 is made up of 17 amino acids. The CDR3 spells CASSTRGSGGRGETQYF. Here the CDR3 DNA reads TGTGCCAGCAGCACCCGGGGAAGCGGGGGCCGCGGGGAGACCCAGTACTTC.

The rearrangement uses TRBV30 and TRBJ1-1; 9 bases are shared with TRBD1. This CDR3 spans 19 amino acids. The J segment lost 7 bases and the V segment lost 2 bases, leaving 23 bases of the junction unmatched. Germline loops: CDR1 GTSNPN, CDR2 SVGIG (reference sequence). Here the CDR3 DNA reads TGTGCCTGGAGTTGGCGGATCCGTTCGGACAGGGGCCTTTTAGTTGAAGCTTTCTTT. This sequence encodes CAWSWRIRSDRGLLVEAFF.

V gene TRBV7-6 combines with J gene TRBJ1-1; tentative D call: TRBD1 (5 bases). The germline gives CDR1 SGHVS, CDR2 FNYEAQ. The ends were cut back, 0 bases at V and 1 base at J, with 9 bases in the middle. This CDR3 contains 15 residues. This CDR3 is CASSLAGGGNTEAFF. The CDR3 DNA follows: TGTGCCAGCAGCTTAGCCGGGGGGGGGAACACTGAAGCTTTCTTT.

CDR3 sequence reads: CAISERGETQYF. CDR3 coding DNA: TGTGCCATCAGTGAACGGGGAGAGACCCAGTACTTC. V and J are TRBV10-3 and TRBJ2-5; tentative D call: TRBD2 (5 bases). The CDR3 sequence is 12 residues long. CDR1 is ENHRY and CDR2 is SYGVKD in the germline V gene. V was shortened by 3 bases and J by 4 bases, with 6 bases between the two germline ends.

The V call is TRBV7-6, the J call TRBJ1-1; perhaps TRBD1 as D (6 bases). From germline, CDR1 is SGHVS and CDR2 FNYEAQ. This CDR3 region has 16 residues. The V gene lost 2 bases and the J gene lost 5 bases, with 18 bases spanning the gap. The CDR3 DNA is TGTGCCAGCAGCTTAAGGATCGCAGGGGATGAGACTGAAGCTTTCTTT. It is translated as CASSLRIAGDETEAFF.

The chain combines TRBV11-3 with TRBJ1-1, with D perhaps matching TRBD1 (5 bases). From germline, CDR1 is SGHNT and CDR2 YENEEA. The germline V and J ends were trimmed by 5 bases and 11 bases, with 27 bases remaining between them. CDR3 length: 16 amino acids. The CDR3 spells CASSLGGVLPPSGAFF. In DNA, the CDR3 is TGTGCCAGCAGCCTGGGGGGGGTATTACCCCCGTCCGGGGCTTTCTTT.

The chain recombines TRBV30 with TRBJ1-5; a possible D gene is TRBD1 (6 bases). CDR1 is GTSNPN and CDR2 is SVGIG in the germline V gene (reference sequence). CDR3 length: 15 amino acids. V gave up 3 bases and J gave up 2 bases, with 14 bases separating them. This CDR3 is CAWSRSRGGNQPQHF. The CDR3 bases are TGTGCCTGGAGCCGATCCAGGGGTGGCAATCAGCCCCAGCATTTT.

The V gene is TRBV6-4, the J gene TRBJ1-6, with D maybe TRBD1 (5 bases). The CDR3 is 14 residues long. Trimming left V 1 base short and J 9 bases short, with 10 bases between. In germline, CDR1 is MRHNA, CDR2 SNTAGT. CDR3 sequence (DNA): TGTGCCAGCAGTGACTGGCAGGGTGGTTCACCCCTCCACTTT. Translating gives CASSDWQGGSPLHF.

Only a few counts were recorded for this clone. The gene calls are TRBV6-5 and TRBJ1-1; 7 bases match TRBD1. With V trimmed by 11 bases and J by 8 bases, 8 bases remained unmatched. The CDR3 length is 11 residues. Germline V gene sequence: CDR1 MNHEY, CDR2 SVGAGI. This chain's CDR3 is CAVKGAREAFF. CDR3 DNA: TGTGCCGTCAAGGGGGCAAGAGAAGCTTTCTTT.

V usage is TRBV28 and J usage is TRBJ2-1, with D possibly TRBD2 on 5 matching bases. Trimming shortened V by 6 bases and J by 2 bases, and 8 bases separated the two germline ends. The CDR3 is 13 residues long. The V gene's germline CDR1 is MDHEN and CDR2 SYDVKM. The CDR3 region has the DNA TGTGCCAGCAGCCATAGCGCCTACAATGAGCAGTTCTTC. It encodes CASSHSAYNEQFF.

The J gene is TRBJ2-1, the V gene TRBV7-9; possibly TRBD2 for D (7 bases). Germline V lookup: CDR1 SEHNR, CDR2 FQNEAQ (reference sequence). Trimming pared 0 bases from V and 7 bases from J, leaving 10 bases between. This CDR3 has 14 residues. The CDR3 DNA follows: TGTGCCAGCAGCTTAGCGGGAGGGGGTAATGAGCAGTTCTTC. It translates to CASSLAGGGNEQFF.

The chain combines TRBV10-1 with TRBJ1-1; 10 nucleotides line up with TRBD1. The CDR3 runs 13 residues. The ends lost 6 bases at V and 6 bases at J; junction bases unmatched: 4. Germline V lookup: CDR1 WNHNN, CDR2 SYGVQD (reference sequence). The CDR3 region is CASSGQGVAEAFF. The CDR3 DNA sequence: TGCGCCAGCAGCGGACAGGGGGTCGCTGAAGCTTTCTTT.

The V gene is TRBV7-9, the J gene TRBJ1-3, with TRBD1 as a possible D gene (6 bases). Germline V gives CDR1 SEHNR, CDR2 FQNEAQ (reference sequence). The V end was cut by 5 bases, the J end by 0 bases, with 14 bases between. CDR3 length equals 16 residues. The CDR3 is CASSPRTADSGNTIYF. CDR3 in DNA: TGTGCCAGCAGCCCCCGGACAGCGGACTCTGGAAACACCATATATTTT.

This chain links TRBV11-2 with TRBJ2-5; D is undetermined. In germline, CDR1 is SGHAT, CDR2 FQNNGV. Trimming removed 4 bases from V and 5 bases from J, with 11 bases in between. The CDR3 has 13 residues. This CDR3 is CASSSRHRETQYF. In nucleotides, the CDR3 is TGTGCCAGCAGCTCACGACATCGGGAGACCCAGTACTTC.

The chain has TRBV9 and TRBJ1-4, with D perhaps TRBD1 (6 bases). This CDR3 spans 15 amino acids. Germline-derived CDR1 and CDR2 are SGDLS and YYNGEE. The V end lost 2 bases, the J end lost 4 bases, and 12 bases lay between the germline ends. CDR3 coding DNA: TGTGCCAGCAGCGTTGGTGACAGGAATAATGAAAAACTGTTTTTT. Its protein product is CASSVGDRNNEKLFF.

The V and J genes are TRBV7-2 and TRBJ1-3; tentatively, D is TRBD1 (5 bases). Germline V gene sequence: CDR1 SGHTA, CDR2 FQGNSA. The CDR3 is made up of 13 amino acids. The V end was cut by 11 bases, the J end by 4 bases, with 15 bases between. The CDR3 coding sequence is TGTGCCGGGGCGTACAAACAGGGAAACACCATATATTTT. It is translated as CAGAYKQGNTIYF.